The 2 T cell receptor beta chains below come from one sample, sequenced in a study of T cells in narcolepsy. Data came from immunoSEQ multiplex PCR; TCRdb stores just in-frame clones and leaves some out. There are approximately 11,000 clones in the sample; roughly 93% occur only once, and 1% to 1.3% lies in the top ten. The sample taken for sequencing was CD45RA- memory CD4+ T cells from PBMCs. These receptors all come from a human donor with narcolepsy.

Here the CDR3 reads CSVVTYNEQFF. DNA of the CDR3: TGCAGCGTTGTGACTTACAATGAGCAGTTCTTC. The V and J genes are TRBV29-1 and TRBJ2-1; the D is unclear. V was pared by 4 bases and J by 4 bases, with 5 bases between. This CDR3 spans 11 amino acids. Germline V gene data show CDR1 as SQVTM and CDR2 as ANQGSEA.

The chain recombines TRBV15 with TRBJ2-7; 7 bases line up with TRBD2. J was trimmed by 6 bases and V by 1 base; bases with no gene match: 9. Per the germline V gene, CDR1 is LNHNV and CDR2 is YYDKDF (reference sequence). The CDR3 loop spans 15 amino acids. Here the CDR3 DNA reads TGTGCCACCAGCAGAGGGGGGGGGACCACAACCGAGCAGTACTTC. Encoded protein: CATSRGGGTTTEQYF.